This T cell receptor (beta chain) was obtained from a study of blood T cell repertoires in COVID-19. Study summary: Nucleic acid was either cDNA or gDNA, and it came from T cells, B-cell-depleted T cells, or PBMCs.

As handled by the study authors: Amplification with reference gene primers provided the estimates of nucleated cell counts. Profiled with immunoSEQ multiplex PCR; TCRdb holds only in-frame clones, not every one. The V and J calls and clone size are taken from that table; D and trimming were inferred from the DNA. Among 90,000 to 110,000 clones listed, roughly 80% were seen once. The sequenced material came from peripheral blood. The TCR comes from a woman in her fifties or sixties with acute or convalescent COVID-19.

The chain's CDR3 is CASSLVDTGAGNTIYF. The CDR3 DNA reads as TGTGCCAGCAGCTTAGTCGATACAGGGGCGGGAAACACCATATATTTT. The chain links TRBV7-2 to TRBJ1-3, with TRBD1 identical over 7 bases. This CDR3 has 16 amino acids. Germline-derived CDR1 and CDR2 are SGHTA and FQGNSA. Unmatched junction bases numbered 7, after V lost 1 base and J lost 4 bases.